The rows below give T cell receptor beta chains drawn from one sample of a study of blood T cells in healthy people across ages. TCRdb passed the 5' RACE reads through MiXCR, listing each CDR3 protein once. The sample carries 1 million or so distinct CDR3 sequences, roughly 45% recorded once. The sequenced material came from blood. The receptors stem from an older woman in good health. The CDR3 runs from the conserved cysteine through the conserved F or W. D genes are given only for firm matches. Part of the rows lack a size; the others show once, few, many or a class for expanded clones.

j_call: TRBJ1-2
d_call: NA
clone_size: NA
v_call: TRBV6-1
cdr3_nt: TGTGCCAGCAGTGAATCCGGCTCCAACTTGAGGGGCTACACCTTC
cdr3_aa: CASSESGSNLRGYTF

j_call: TRBJ2-7
d_call: TRBD2
clone_size: NA
v_call: TRBV6-5
cdr3_nt: TGTGCCAGCCGGGAGCTAGCGGGCTACGAGCAGTACTTC
cdr3_aa: CASRELAGYEQYF

j_call: TRBJ2-3
d_call: NA
clone_size: few
v_call: TRBV27
cdr3_nt: TGTGCCAGCAGTTTTAACGCCGGCACAGATACGCAGTATTTT
cdr3_aa: CASSFNAGTDTQYF

j_call: TRBJ2-3
d_call: NA
clone_size: few
v_call: TRBV15
cdr3_nt: TGTGCCACCAGCAGAGGGGAAGATACGCAGTATTTT
cdr3_aa: CATSRGEDTQYF

j_call: TRBJ2-5
d_call: TRBD1
clone_size: NA
v_call: TRBV12-3/TRBV12-4
cdr3_nt: TGTGCCAGCAGTCCCCGACAGGGAACGGAGACCCAGTACTTC
cdr3_aa: CASSPRQGTETQYF

j_call: TRBJ1-1
d_call: NA
clone_size: NA
v_call: TRBV12-3/TRBV12-4
cdr3_nt: TGTGCCAGCAGCCAGACAGGTCTTTCGAACACTGAAGCTTTCTTT
cdr3_aa: CASSQTGLSNTEAFF

j_call: TRBJ1-1
d_call: NA
clone_size: NA
v_call: TRBV20-1
cdr3_nt: TGCAGTGCTAGTAAGGGGACCCACGAAGGGGCTTTCTTT
cdr3_aa: CSASKGTHEGAFF

j_call: TRBJ2-1
d_call: TRBD2
clone_size: NA
v_call: TRBV27
cdr3_nt: TGTGCCAGCAAGGTTCTCGCGGGAGTAGAGCAGTTCTTC
cdr3_aa: CASKVLAGVEQFF

j_call: TRBJ2-1
d_call: NA
clone_size: few
v_call: TRBV5-6
cdr3_nt: TGTGCCAGCAGCTTCCGGAGCCCCTCCTACAATGAGCAGTTCTTC
cdr3_aa: CASSFRSPSYNEQFF

j_call: TRBJ2-7
d_call: TRBD2
clone_size: NA
v_call: TRBV6-1
cdr3_nt: TGTGCCAGCAGTGTTACTTCGGCTAGCGGAAACAATGAGCAGTACTTC
cdr3_aa: CASSVTSASGNNEQYF

j_call: TRBJ2-7
d_call: TRBD2
clone_size: NA
v_call: TRBV5-1
cdr3_nt: TGCGCCAGCAGCTCAACTCAGACTAGCGGGAGTAGGAATGAGCAGTACTTC
cdr3_aa: CASSSTQTSGSRNEQYF

j_call: TRBJ2-7
d_call: NA
clone_size: NA
v_call: TRBV3-1
cdr3_nt: TGTGCCAGCAGCCCCGACGGACTAAACTACGAGCAGTACTTC
cdr3_aa: CASSPDGLNYEQYF

j_call: TRBJ2-4
d_call: TRBD2
clone_size: NA
v_call: TRBV15
cdr3_nt: TGTGCCACCGCGCGGGAGCTGGGGAAAAACATTCAGTACTTC
cdr3_aa: CATARELGKNIQYF

j_call: TRBJ2-3
d_call: NA
clone_size: few
v_call: TRBV2
cdr3_nt: TGTGCCAGCAGTGAAACGGGACAAAGCACAGATACGCAGTATTTT
cdr3_aa: CASSETGQSTDTQYF

j_call: TRBJ2-7
d_call: TRBD2
clone_size: NA
v_call: TRBV5-1
cdr3_nt: TGCGCCAGCAGCTTGGGACCGGGACTAGCCTACGAGCAGTACTTC
cdr3_aa: CASSLGPGLAYEQYF

j_call: TRBJ2-7
d_call: NA
clone_size: NA
v_call: TRBV15
cdr3_nt: TGTGCCACCTGCAGAGAGCGTGGGGCGAACGAGCAGTACTTC
cdr3_aa: CATCRERGANEQYF

j_call: TRBJ2-7
d_call: NA
clone_size: NA
v_call: TRBV6-1
cdr3_nt: TGTGCCAGCATCGAAAAGCCCTACGAGCAGTACTTC
cdr3_aa: CASIEKPYEQYF

j_call: TRBJ2-1
d_call: NA
clone_size: NA
v_call: TRBV5-1
cdr3_nt: TGCGCCAGCAGCTTGGTCGCCGGAAGCTCCTACAATGAGCAGTTCTTC
cdr3_aa: CASSLVAGSSYNEQFF

j_call: TRBJ2-7
d_call: TRBD1
clone_size: NA
v_call: TRBV18
cdr3_nt: TGTGCCAGCTGTGGACAGGGGACCTACGAGCAGTACTTC
cdr3_aa: CASCGQGTYEQYF

j_call: TRBJ2-3
d_call: NA
clone_size: few
v_call: TRBV12-3/TRBV12-4
cdr3_nt: TGTGCCAGCAGTGACCTAGCTAGCACAGATACGCAGTATTTT
cdr3_aa: CASSDLASTDTQYF

j_call: TRBJ2-7
d_call: TRBD1
clone_size: NA
v_call: TRBV20-1
cdr3_nt: TGCAGTGCTAGAGATGGACAGGGGCTTTCCTACGAGCAGTACTTC
cdr3_aa: CSARDGQGLSYEQYF

j_call: TRBJ2-1
d_call: NA
clone_size: NA
v_call: TRBV12-3/TRBV12-4
cdr3_nt: TGTGCCAGCAGTTTAAGTGGGAGCACTCAGTTCTTC
cdr3_aa: CASSLSGSTQFF

j_call: TRBJ1-2
d_call: TRBD1
clone_size: NA
v_call: TRBV27
cdr3_nt: TGTGCCAGCAGCCTGACAGGGATGGTGGGTGGCTACACCTTC
cdr3_aa: CASSLTGMVGGYTF

j_call: TRBJ2-1
d_call: NA
clone_size: NA
v_call: TRBV29-1
cdr3_nt: TGCAGCGACCGGACGAGCGGATTCGATGAGCAGTTCTTC
cdr3_aa: CSDRTSGFDEQFF

j_call: TRBJ2-1
d_call: TRBD1
clone_size: NA
v_call: TRBV27
cdr3_nt: TGTGCCAGCAGTTTGGGGGACAGAAAGAGGAATGAGCAGTTCTTC
cdr3_aa: CASSLGDRKRNEQFF

j_call: TRBJ2-5
d_call: TRBD1
clone_size: NA
v_call: TRBV12-3/TRBV12-4
cdr3_nt: TGTGCCGGCAGTACCACAGGGGAAGGAGAGACCCAGTACTTC
cdr3_aa: CAGSTTGEGETQYF

j_call: TRBJ2-5
d_call: TRBD2
clone_size: NA
v_call: TRBV4-1
cdr3_nt: TGCGCCAGCAGCCAACTGGGACTAGTGGAAGAGACCCAGTACTTC
cdr3_aa: CASSQLGLVEETQYF

j_call: TRBJ2-5
d_call: TRBD2
clone_size: NA
v_call: TRBV20-1
cdr3_nt: TGCAGTGCTAGAGATGTCCCTCGGGGGGAGCAGTACTTC
cdr3_aa: CSARDVPRGEQYF

j_call: TRBJ2-1
d_call: TRBD2
clone_size: once
v_call: TRBV20-1
cdr3_nt: TGCAGTGCCCCCCCTAGCGGGACAAACAATGAGCAGTTCTTC
cdr3_aa: CSAPPSGTNNEQFF

j_call: TRBJ2-7
d_call: TRBD1
clone_size: once
v_call: TRBV3-1
cdr3_nt: TGTGCCAGCAGCCAAGATCAGGGGGCAGGGGGTTCCTACGAGCAGTACTTC
cdr3_aa: CASSQDQGAGGSYEQYF

j_call: TRBJ2-3
d_call: TRBD2
clone_size: NA
v_call: TRBV5-1
cdr3_nt: TGCGCCAGCGGGGGACTAGCGGGGCTTGCAGATACGCAGTATTTT
cdr3_aa: CASGGLAGLADTQYF

j_call: TRBJ2-3
d_call: TRBD2
clone_size: NA
v_call: TRBV29-1
cdr3_nt: TGCAGCGCCCCCGGGGGGGCGGGCACCAGCACAGATACGCAGTATTTT
cdr3_aa: CSAPGGAGTSTDTQYF

j_call: TRBJ2-7
d_call: TRBD2
clone_size: few
v_call: TRBV7-2
cdr3_nt: TGTGCCAGTGAGCTCCTAGCGGGGTCCTACGAGCAGTACTTC
cdr3_aa: CASELLAGSYEQYF

j_call: TRBJ2-7
d_call: NA
clone_size: many
v_call: TRBV6-2/TRBV6-3
cdr3_nt: TGTGCCAGCAGTCCCCTCGGCTACGAGCAGTACTTC
cdr3_aa: CASSPLGYEQYF

j_call: TRBJ2-5
d_call: NA
clone_size: few
v_call: TRBV6-1
cdr3_nt: TGTGCCAGCAGTGGGGGGTCGACTTCCTCAAGGGAGACCCAGTACTTC
cdr3_aa: CASSGGSTSSRETQYF

j_call: TRBJ2-7
d_call: NA
clone_size: NA
v_call: TRBV20-1
cdr3_nt: TGCAGTGCTAGAGCCCGATTACTCGGACGAGGCAATCCTTGCGAGCAGTACTTC
cdr3_aa: CSARARLLGRGNPCEQYF

j_call: TRBJ2-5
d_call: NA
clone_size: NA
v_call: TRBV27
cdr3_nt: TGTGCCAGCAGACGGGCTCCGGGGGAGACCCAGTACTTC
cdr3_aa: CASRRAPGETQYF

j_call: TRBJ2-7
d_call: TRBD2
clone_size: NA
v_call: TRBV27
cdr3_nt: TGTGCCAGCAGTGCTTCGGGGGGAGGCGGGGAGCAGTACTTC
cdr3_aa: CASSASGGGGEQYF

j_call: TRBJ1-5
d_call: NA
clone_size: NA
v_call: TRBV6-1
cdr3_nt: TGTGCCAGCGGCAAGTTTAGCAATCAGCCCCAGCATTTT
cdr3_aa: CASGKFSNQPQHF

j_call: TRBJ2-3
d_call: NA
clone_size: once
v_call: TRBV5-1
cdr3_nt: TGCGCCAACCCCAGGGGTTTTACTCCCACAGATACGCAGTATTTT
cdr3_aa: CANPRGFTPTDTQYF

j_call: TRBJ2-2
d_call: NA
clone_size: once
v_call: TRBV11-2
cdr3_nt: TGTGCCAGCAGCTTAAAGTCAGTCGTAGGGGAGCTGTTTTTT
cdr3_aa: CASSLKSVVGELFF